Below are 31 T cell receptor beta chains sequenced from a single sample in a study of human T cells and chemical hapten exposure. Time point: patch test 1, 2 weeks after DPC sensitization. The treatment is: therapeutic diphenylcyclopropenone sensitization with weekly scalp DPC. TCRdb ran MiXCR on the RACE reads and lists one entry per CDR3 protein. The sample lists some 340,000 distinct CDR3 sequences; around 6.9% were seen once. The starting material was whole blood, obtained in connection with sensitization to the hapten diphenylcyclopropenone (DPC). All receptors come from a woman between 18 and 30 years old with alopecia areata. Some clones in this sample may be carry-over from other donors' samples.

This clonotype has a count of ten or more. This chain joins TRBV9 and TRBJ2-5; no clear D. The germline V gene encodes CDR1 SGDLS and CDR2 YYNGEE. V lost 0 bases, J lost 1 base, and 13 bases lay in between. The CDR3 covers 16 residues. The CDR3 spells CASSVGWRMTQETQYF. The CDR3 nucleotides are TGTGCCAGCAGCGTAGGGTGGCGGATGACCCAAGAGACCCAGTACTTC.

This clonotype appeared a few times. This chain links TRBV15 with TRBJ1-2; no clear D. The V end was cut by 1 base, the J end by 7 bases, with 7 bases between. Germline loops: CDR1 LNHNV, CDR2 YYDKDF (reference sequence). This CDR3 is 12 amino acids long. The CDR3 sequence: CATSRAGGGYTF. CDR3 DNA sequence: TGTGCCACCAGCAGAGCAGGTGGTGGCTACACCTTC.

V is TRBV19 and J is TRBJ2-2; the D gene could be TRBD1 or TRBD2 (5 bases each). Between the trimmed V and J ends, which lost 6 bases and 4 bases, there was a span of 15 bases. The CDR3 consists of 15 residues. Germline lookup yields CDR1 LNHDA and CDR2 SQIVND (reference sequence). The CDR3 nucleotides are TGTGCCAGTAGGAGGGTTGGTCAGGGCACCGGGGAGCTGTTTTTT. This encodes CASRRVGQGTGELFF.

The genes are TRBV5-1 and TRBJ1-2; D call uncertain. This CDR3 region has 14 residues. Germline V gene data show CDR1 as SGHRS and CDR2 as YFSETQ. V gave up 6 bases and J gave up 1 base, with 13 bases separating them. The CDR3 DNA reads as TGCGCCAGCACCCTGGAAGGGAATAACTATGGCTACACCTTC. Its translation: CASTLEGNNYGYTF.

This clonotype has at least ten counts. The chain employs TRBV4-1 and TRBJ1-1; D is possibly TRBD1 (5 bases). CDR1 MGHRA and CDR2 YSYEKL come from the germline V gene. Trimming removed 2 bases at V and 6 bases at J, with 13 bases between. The CDR3 is 14 residues long. The CDR3 DNA sequence: TGCGCCAGCAGCCAAAATCCAGGGATACCTGAAGCTTTCTTT. This encodes CASSQNPGIPEAFF.

This clonotype has at least ten counts. The chain is built from TRBV27 and TRBJ2-7; TRBD1 aligns across 7 bases. The CDR3 has 11 residues. J was trimmed by 4 bases and V by 10 bases; bases with no gene match: 4. Germline V gene lookup returns CDR1 MNHEY and CDR2 SMNVEV (reference sequence). The CDR3 DNA sequence: TGTGCCATCCGACAGGGTTACGAGCAGTACTTC. Amino acid sequence: CAIRQGYEQYF.

This rearrangement joins TRBV5-6 to TRBJ2-5; 7 nucleotides match TRBD1. The germline CDR1 and CDR2 sequences are SGHDT and YYEEEE. The CDR3 spans 16 residues. Germline trimming cut 3 bases from V and 0 bases from J; bases unmatched to any gene: 8. The CDR3 protein is CASSSQGNLYQETQYF. In nucleotides, the CDR3 is TGTGCCAGCAGCTCACAGGGGAACTTGTACCAAGAGACCCAGTACTTC.

This clonotype was seen more than once but under ten times. In DNA, the CDR3 is TGTGCCAGCAGTGTACAGGGAATCAATCAGCCCCAGCATTTT. The encoded protein is CASSVQGINQPQHF. V gene TRBV2 combines with J gene TRBJ1-5; D might be TRBD1 (6 bases). CDR3 length: 14 residues. Germline CDR1 and CDR2: SNHLY and FYNNEI. V was trimmed by 4 bases and J by 3 bases, leaving 10 bases between them.

This clonotype was observed a few times. The chain joins TRBV4-3 to TRBJ2-1, with D perhaps TRBD1 or TRBD2 (5 bases each). Germline V CDR1 and CDR2: LGHNA, YSLEER. CDR3 length: 16 residues. The V end was cut by 0 bases, the J end by 8 bases, with 17 bases between. The CDR3 nucleotides read TGCGCCAGCAGCCAAGATGGGGCTAGCCCTGGGGATGAGCAGTTCTTC. This sequence encodes CASSQDGASPGDEQFF.

As to this clonotype: A much larger clone is a single base away; this may be a read error. The CDR3 ends on some other residue instead of the conserved phenylalanine or tryptophan, so this is likely a read error. The V gene is TRBV24-1, the J gene TRBJ2-6, with D uncertain. Germline CDR1 and CDR2: KGHDR and SFDVKD. Trimming took 5 bases from V and 4 from J, leaving 2 bases between them. The CDR3 has 12 amino acids. As DNA, the CDR3 is TGTGCCACCAGTGCCGGGGCCAACGTCCTGACTTAC. Translated: CATSAGANVLTY.

The chain carries TRBV6-1 and TRBJ2-3, with D perhaps matching TRBD2 (6 bases). CDR3 length equals 15 residues. Germline CDR1 reads MNHNS; CDR2 reads SASEGT. Trimming took off 2 bases at V and 4 bases at J, with 13 bases between the two ends. CDR3 region: CASSEHVGGADTQYF. CDR3 sequence (DNA): TGTGCCAGCAGTGAACATGTGGGGGGAGCAGATACGCAGTATTTT.

This clonotype was counted many times. This chain joins TRBV20-1 and TRBJ2-3; D is undetermined. Trimming removed 1 base from V and 0 bases from J, with 8 bases in between. The CDR3 is made up of 14 amino acids. Looked up from germline, CDR1 is DFQATT and CDR2 is SNEGSKA (reference sequence). The CDR3 sequence: CSARGLGSTDTQYF. The CDR3 DNA is TGCAGTGCTAGAGGTCTCGGGAGCACAGATACGCAGTATTTT.

This clonotype was seen only a few times. The chain carries TRBV20-1 and TRBJ2-5; D remains unclear. The length of the CDR3 is 14 residues. Trimming cost V 6 bases and J 1 base, with 15 bases left between them. In germline, CDR1 is DFQATT, CDR2 SNEGSKA (reference sequence). The CDR3 DNA sequence: TGCAGTGCCACAGTTACGTTACTCCAAGAGACCCAGTACTTC. Translating it yields CSATVTLLQETQYF.

This clonotype was seen only a few times. V is TRBV6-9 and J is TRBJ2-5, with D hard to call. Germline V CDR1 and CDR2: MNHGY, SVAAGI. The CDR3 sequence is 11 residues long. V was pared by 6 bases and J by 3 bases, with 5 bases between. For the CDR3, the DNA is TGTGCCAGCAGACCTAAAGAGACCCAGTACTTC. It codes for CASRPKETQYF.

This chain uses TRBV6-5 with TRBJ1-2, with no clear D. The germline gives CDR1 MNHEY, CDR2 SVGAGI. The V gene lost 2 bases and the J gene lost 0 bases, with 10 bases spanning the gap. The length of the CDR3 is 15 residues. For the CDR3, the DNA is TGTGCCAGCAGTTACACCCTAAATCCTAACTATGGCTACACCTTC. As protein: CASSYTLNPNYGYTF.

This clonotype has a count of ten or more. The chain recombines TRBV29-1 with TRBJ2-3, with 9 bases identical to TRBD2. The length of the CDR3 is 18 residues. After removal of 5 bases from V and 2 bases from J, the junction contained 17 bases not matched to a gene. From germline, CDR1 is SQVTM and CDR2 ANQGSEA. The CDR3, as DNA: TGCAGCGTTTCCCAAGAGATTATAGCGGGGGACAACACAGATACGCAGTATTTT. Translation gives CSVSQEIIAGDNTDTQYF.

The chain has TRBV28 and TRBJ2-1; 7 positions match TRBD2. Germline CDR1 MDHEN, CDR2 SYDVKM. This CDR3 spans 14 amino acids. The V gene end was trimmed by 5 bases and the J gene end by 9 bases; junction bases not matched to a gene: 10. The CDR3 protein is CASSPTREGGEQFF. CDR3 nucleotide sequence: TGTGCCAGCAGTCCCACCAGGGAGGGCGGTGAGCAGTTCTTC.

In its sample, this clonotype was seen a few times. This rearrangement joins TRBV2 to TRBJ2-3; the match to TRBD1 covers 8 bases. Germline CDR1 is SNHLY and CDR2 is FYNNEI. The CDR3 contains 15 residues. With V trimmed by 4 bases and J by 8 bases, 11 bases remained unmatched. This chain's CDR3 is CASSVHGQGGGTQYF. The CDR3 DNA reads as TGTGCCAGCAGTGTCCACGGACAGGGCGGAGGTACGCAGTATTTT.

This clonotype has a count of ten or more. V is TRBV29-1 and J is TRBJ2-7; 10 bases line up with TRBD1. The CDR3 is 13 residues long. J lost 6 bases, V lost 7 bases, and 9 bases had no gene match. Germline loops: CDR1 SQVTM, CDR2 ANQGSEA. The chain's CDR3 is CSGLRDRGGEQYF. The CDR3 DNA follows: TGCAGCGGTTTAAGGGACAGGGGAGGCGAGCAGTACTTC.

This clonotype came up many times. The V call is TRBV12-3 or TRBV12-4, the J call TRBJ2-1; D may be TRBD1 or TRBD2 (5 bases each). The CDR3 runs 13 residues. The V and J ends lost 6 bases and 4 bases respectively, with 10 bases between them. CDR3: CASSLGRYNEQFF. For the CDR3, the DNA is TGTGCCAGCAGCTTGGGACGGTACAATGAGCAGTTCTTC.

The chain recombines TRBV4-3 with TRBJ1-2, with TRBD1 as a possible D gene (6 bases). CDR3 length: 14 residues. Germline V gene lookup returns CDR1 LGHNA and CDR2 YSLEER. The V gene lost 2 bases and the J gene lost 6 bases, with 13 bases spanning the gap. The CDR3 sequence is CASSQNWAGDGYTF. The CDR3 region has the DNA TGCGCCAGCAGCCAAAATTGGGCAGGGGATGGCTACACCTTC.

This clonotype was counted only a few times. V is TRBV29-1 and J is TRBJ2-7, with 8 positions matching TRBD1. CDR3 length: 13 amino acids. J was trimmed by 5 bases and V by 5 bases; bases with no gene match: 8. Germline CDR1 reads SQVTM; CDR2 reads ANQGSEA. The CDR3, as DNA: TGCAGCGTTTCCAGGACAGGGTCCCACGAGCAGTACTTC. Protein product: CSVSRTGSHEQYF.

This clonotype was seen many times. This rearrangement joins TRBV6-1 to TRBJ1-5; the match to TRBD1 covers 9 bases. This CDR3 contains 16 residues. Germline trimming cut 8 bases from V and 7 bases from J; bases unmatched to any gene: 15. The V gene's germline CDR1 is MNHNS and CDR2 SASEGT. The chain's CDR3 is CASSGRTGDAGQPQHF. The CDR3 DNA sequence: TGTGCCAGCTCAGGGCGGACAGGGGATGCAGGGCAGCCCCAGCATTTT.

The chain uses TRBV12-3 or TRBV12-4 and TRBJ2-2; D tentatively fits TRBD1 or TRBD2 (5 bases each). Trimming took 7 bases from V and 7 from J, leaving 13 bases between them. The CDR3 contains 13 residues. Written as DNA, the CDR3 is TGTGCCAGCACCCAGGGAGCCGGCGGGGAGCTGTTTTTT. Translated, it gives CASTQGAGGELFF.

The chain carries TRBV7-6 and TRBJ2-2, with D possibly matching TRBD2 (5 bases). Trimming took 0 bases from V and 0 from J, leaving 8 bases between them. Germline V CDR1 and CDR2: SGHVS, FNYEAQ. The CDR3 consists of 16 residues. The CDR3 sequence is CASSLAGSSNTGELFF. CDR3 bases: TGTGCCAGCAGCTTAGCGGGGAGTTCGAACACCGGGGAGCTGTTTTTT.

Only a few counts were recorded for this clonotype. Compared with germline, one end of the junction differs, possibly owing to a read error. This rearrangement joins TRBV28 to TRBJ2-7; D gene unclear. This CDR3 contains 12 residues. The germline V gene encodes CDR1 MDHEN and CDR2 SYDVKM. This chain's CDR3 is CASSSTDRALGF. CDR3 in DNA: TGTGCCAGCAGTTCCACAGACCGCGCTCTAGGCTTC.

This clonotype was observed at least ten times. This chain uses TRBV12-3 or TRBV12-4 with TRBJ1-1; no clear D gene. The germline V and J ends were trimmed by 3 bases and 0 bases, with 14 bases remaining between them. The CDR3 consists of 16 residues. In DNA form, the CDR3 reads TGTGCCAGCAGTTTTGGCTTTACACGACTGAACACTGAAGCTTTCTTT. It specifies CASSFGFTRLNTEAFF.

This clonotype has only a few counts. This chain connects TRBV29-1 to TRBJ2-1; no clear D. CDR1 is SQVTM and CDR2 is ANQGSEA in the germline V gene. V lost 8 bases and J 6 bases, leaving 11 bases between the germline ends. The CDR3 sequence is 11 residues long. In DNA form, the CDR3 reads TGCAGCCTCACGAACCGCAATGAGCAGTTCTTC. This encodes CSLTNRNEQFF.

By share of the sample, this clonotype is large. This rearrangement joins TRBV4-3 to TRBJ2-7; a weak D match, TRBD1 (5 bases). V dropped 0 bases and J dropped 6 bases, with 15 bases sitting between them. Germline CDR1 and CDR2: LGHNA and YSLEER. The CDR3 is made up of 15 amino acids. The CDR3 nucleotides read TGCGCCAGCAGCCAAGATGGGGCCCTAAGCAGCGAGCAGTACTTC. Protein: CASSQDGALSSEQYF.

The rearrangement links TRBV6-6 to TRBJ1-6, with TRBD1 as a possible D gene (6 bases). Per germline, CDR1 MNHNY and CDR2 SVGAGI (reference sequence). V was clipped by 7 bases and J by 7 bases, with 20 bases between them. The CDR3 is made up of 16 amino acids. The CDR3 sequence: CASTEAPRTVNSPLHF. The CDR3, as DNA: TGTGCCAGCACCGAGGCCCCCAGGACAGTCAATTCACCCCTCCACTTT.

This clonotype was counted a few times. The V call is TRBV3-1, the J call TRBJ1-1; D perhaps matches TRBD1 (6 bases). V was clipped by 6 bases and J by 6 bases, with 17 bases between them. The germline V gene has CDR1 LGHDT and CDR2 YNNKEL (reference sequence). There are 14 residues in the CDR3. This chain's CDR3 is CASRGGGVVAEAFF. The CDR3 nucleotides are TGTGCCAGCAGAGGGGGAGGGGTTGTCGCTGAAGCTTTCTTT.